A single T cell receptor (beta chain) is shown here with its context. Its antigen is unidentified. Unique-molecular-identifier-tagged TCR beta cDNA libraries were used. TCRdb used MiXCR to reprocess the PCR reads, holding one entry per CDR3 protein. The table has around 500,000 distinct CDR3 sequences, 30% to 40% seen once; the top ten hold approximately 6%. The data originate from a study of post-analysis software for immune sequencing data. The CDR3 runs 14 residues. The germline gives CDR1 DFQATT, CDR2 SNEGSKA (reference sequence). V lost 1 base and J 2 bases, leaving 12 bases between the germline ends. Study-wide results and limits: TRBV5-6, TRBV5-1 and TRBV20-1 were among four or five TRBV segments more frequent in patients than controls.

The specimen sequenced was blood. The source is a girl aged 2-17 years with multiple sclerosis. The rearrangement links TRBV20-1 to TRBJ2-7; D ambiguous. In DNA form, the CDR3 reads TGCAGTGCTAGAGTACTTCAGGCCCCCTACGAGCAGTACTTC. Encoded protein: CSARVLQAPYEQYF.